This paragraph reports one TCR beta chain. Its antigen is not known. Germline V gives CDR1 SGHNT, CDR2 YYREEE (reference sequence). This CDR3 has 15 amino acids. The junction had 6 bases not matched to a gene; V was cut back by 0 bases and J by 5 bases. This sample was included in a study of long-term antiretroviral therapy in people with HIV. Study findings and constraints: All time points showed a repertoire dominated by clones expanded before ART.

PBMC samples from each donor numbered at least one pre-ART and at least two post-ART. Specimens carried about 0.85-11 million cryopreserved PBMC before DNA extraction. The assay, immunoSEQ v3.0, was run at survey level. Profiled with immunoSEQ multiplex PCR; TCRdb holds only in-frame clones, not every one. The sample has fewer than 45,000 clones, 80% to 90% seen once; the top ten hold roughly 14%. The source is a man younger than 35 with HIV. The sequencing used unsorted PBMCs, collected 0.3 years after starting antiretroviral therapy. The rearrangement uses TRBV5-4 and TRBJ2-5; 8 nucleotides match TRBD2. The CDR3 DNA reads as TGTGCCAGCAGCTTGGTTTCGGGAGGGGGGGAGACCCAGTACTTC. Translated, it gives CASSLVSGGGETQYF.